The source of this T cell receptor (beta chain) is a study of CD8 T cells in Susac syndrome (dated by TCRdb to about 2019). For the wider study: Whether CD8+ T cell activation and differentiation in Susac syndrome was antigen driven was tested using repertoire sequencing.

Peripheral blood CD8+ and CD4+ T cells from healthy donors, Susac syndrome patients and multiple sclerosis patients were profiled by high-throughput TCR beta sequencing. Multiple sclerosis controls were treatment-naive patients with stable or active relapsing-remitting disease fulfilling revised McDonald criteria. Bulk CD8+ and CD4+ T cells were purified magnetically by negative isolation, whereas CD8+ TEMRA cells were enriched by FACS. Blood was collected in EDTA tubes and processed within 24 hours, with PBMCs isolated through density gradient centrifugation. PBMCs intended for TCR sequencing were cryopreserved in liquid nitrogen and thawed later in a water bath at 37 degrees C. The sorted or isolated CD4+, CD8+ and CD8+ TEMRA cells reached a purity of at least 90%. The trim is 0 bases for V and 10 bases for J, with a gap of 11 bases between the germline ends. Reading from cysteine to phenylalanine, the CDR3 counts 13 amino acids. Kept here is only the CDR3 DNA, which spans 39 bases and is read in frame from base 1. CDR1 is given as SGDLS and CDR2 as YYNGEE, both from the germline V gene.

RNA was extracted with the RNeasy kit and 0.5 to 1 ug was reverse transcribed using random hexamers. TCR beta CDR3 regions were amplified with the immunoSEQ multiplex PCR assay covering 54 Vbeta and 13 Jbeta segments. PCR amplification bias was corrected using a synthetic template baseline for primer optimization and computational correction. In the source study's methods: Reads were annotated to V, D and J genes per IMGT and analyzed with immunoSEQ Analyzer, keeping only productive sequences. Clonality was calculated as one minus the Shannon entropy normalized by log2 of the number of productive unique sequences. For each patient and control, public and private clones were evaluated among the 100 most prevalent clones. Susac-specific clones were defined as absent from healthy and MS cohorts, over a thousand published viral clones and other ImmuneACCESS disease sequences. TCRdb reran the public reads through fastp at Q25 and MiXCR, keeping productive beta chains. Identical CDR3 proteins give one entry, which carries the most common genes and DNA. The V and J calls, along with clone size, are taken from TCRdb and not from the paper's own processing. The sample table holds around 280,000 distinct CDR3 sequences, of which roughly 94% were seen once. Roughly 0.059% of the sample goes to the ten largest clones.

What the research found in general, with its limitations: The TCR sequencing and HLA analysis was acknowledged to have included a relatively small number of individuals.

Notes on this clonotype: The antigen it recognizes is unknown. No much larger clonotype is one base removed from it; base qualities were not supplied.

The sequence derives from a human donor with multiple sclerosis. The rearranged chain carries TRBV9 and TRBJ2-1; the D gene assignment is ambiguous. Source material: CD4+ T cells from PBMCs. Here the CDR3 is given as CASSVVAPGEQFF. The DNA sequence follows: TGTGCCAGCAGCGTAGTGGCCCCCGGGGAGCAGTTCTTC.